The 10 T cell receptor beta chains presented below share a single source sample, sequenced in a study of blood T cell repertoires in COVID-19. Repertoires were generated with immunoSEQ multiplex PCR, while TCRdb's copy carries only in-frame clones and drops some. The table lists 450,000 or so clones, approximately 90% of them singletons. Specimen: peripheral blood. All receptors derive from a man between 18 and 29 years old with COVID-19, enrolled during active disease.

This chain connects TRBV12-5 to TRBJ2-6; D gene unclear. The germline gives CDR1 LGHNT, CDR2 FRNRAP. CDR3 size: 15 residues. Trimming pared 5 bases from V and 0 bases from J, leaving 8 bases between. This CDR3 reads CASGSPGSGANVLTF. The CDR3 DNA sequence: TGTGCTAGTGGTAGCCCTGGCTCTGGGGCCAACGTCCTGACTTTC.

The J gene is TRBJ2-3, the V gene TRBV2; the match to TRBD2 covers 10 bases. The CDR3 has 14 residues. V lost 7 bases, J lost 2 bases, and 3 bases stayed unmatched. Germline CDR1 SNHLY, CDR2 FYNNEI. The CDR3 DNA follows: TGTGCCAGCAATCTAGCGGGGGTCACAGATACGCAGTATTTT. Translation: CASNLAGVTDTQYF. Based on the CDR3 plus reference TRBV2 and TRBJ2-3, the full variable domain is EPEVTQTPSHQVTQMGQEVILRCVPISNHLYFYWYRQILGQKVEFLVSFYNNEISEKSEIFDDQFSVERPDGSNFTLKIRSTKLEDSAMYFCASNLAGVTDTQYFGPGTRLTVL.

The CDR3, as DNA: TGTGCCAGCGGCTATTCCGGGACAGGGGACTATGGCTACACCTTC. Its translation is CASGYSGTGDYGYTF. The gene calls are TRBV6-5 and TRBJ1-2, with TRBD1 matching 10 bases. The length of the CDR3 is 15 residues. Trimming removed 8 bases from V and 3 bases from J; junction bases left unmatched: 9. Germline V gene lookup returns CDR1 MNHEY and CDR2 SVGAGI.

The chain has TRBV10-3 and TRBJ1-2; 7 nucleotides match TRBD1. With 2 bases clipped from V and 5 bases from J, the junction kept 14 bases outside the gene matches. This CDR3 is 17 amino acids long. Germline loops: CDR1 ENHRY, CDR2 SYGVKD. CDR3 amino acids: CAISERRDRTGGYGYTF. For the CDR3, the DNA is TGTGCCATCAGTGAGCGAAGGGACAGAACCGGGGGTTATGGCTACACCTTC.

The count of this clone is one. The chain couples TRBV10-2 to TRBJ2-1, with 12 bases matching TRBD2. This CDR3 contains 16 residues. The germline V gene has CDR1 WSHSY and CDR2 SAAADI. V dropped 7 bases and J dropped 5; count of bases not matched to a gene: 9. The CDR3 region has the DNA TGCGCCAGCAACGAGTGGACTAGCGGGACCGACAATGAGCAGTTCTTC. Translation gives CASNEWTSGTDNEQFF.

The chain joins TRBV4-2 to TRBJ2-5; 7 positions match TRBD1. V gave up 3 bases and J gave up 3 bases; unmatched junction bases: 7. The CDR3 length is 15 residues. Germline-derived CDR1 and CDR2 are LGHNA and YNFKEQ. CDR3 in DNA: TGTGCCAGCAGCCATCTTCCGGGACAGAAAGAGACCCAGTACTTC. Translated, it gives CASSHLPGQKETQYF.

The rearrangement links TRBV4-1 to TRBJ2-2, with 8 bases aligning to TRBD2. J was trimmed by 2 bases and V by 0 bases; bases with no gene match: 5. This CDR3 spans 17 amino acids. Germline CDR1 MGHRA, CDR2 YSYEKL. The CDR3 region is CASSQDRSGGNTGELFF. The CDR3 DNA sequence: TGCGCCAGCAGCCAAGATCGGAGCGGGGGTAACACCGGGGAGCTGTTTTTT.

The rearrangement uses TRBV7-7 and TRBJ2-5, with 9 bases lining up with TRBD2. This CDR3 region has 16 residues. V lost 2 bases, J lost 2 bases, and 6 bases stayed unmatched. Germline CDR1 reads SSHAT; CDR2 reads FNYEAQ (reference sequence). The CDR3 reads CASSLSSAGGQETQYF. In DNA, the CDR3 is TGTGCCAGCAGCTTAAGTTCGGCGGGGGGGCAAGAGACCCAGTACTTC.

The count of this clone is one. The V call is TRBV12-3 or TRBV12-4, the J call TRBJ2-5; perhaps TRBD2 as D (5 bases). The V and J ends lost 6 bases and 3 bases respectively, with 11 bases between them. The CDR3 is 13 residues long. The CDR3 loop reads CASSNTREETQYF. The CDR3 nucleotides are TGTGCCAGCAGCAACACTAGGGAAGAGACCCAGTACTTC.

V usage is TRBV24-1 and J usage is TRBJ1-1, with unresolved D. Germline values: CDR1 KGHDR, CDR2 SFDVKD. The CDR3 totals 17 residues. V was pared by 3 bases and J by 2 bases, with 18 bases between. CDR3 residues: CATSDTLGGHSNTEAFF. CDR3 in DNA: TGTGCCACCAGTGATACCCTTGGTGGGCACAGTAACACTGAAGCTTTCTTT.